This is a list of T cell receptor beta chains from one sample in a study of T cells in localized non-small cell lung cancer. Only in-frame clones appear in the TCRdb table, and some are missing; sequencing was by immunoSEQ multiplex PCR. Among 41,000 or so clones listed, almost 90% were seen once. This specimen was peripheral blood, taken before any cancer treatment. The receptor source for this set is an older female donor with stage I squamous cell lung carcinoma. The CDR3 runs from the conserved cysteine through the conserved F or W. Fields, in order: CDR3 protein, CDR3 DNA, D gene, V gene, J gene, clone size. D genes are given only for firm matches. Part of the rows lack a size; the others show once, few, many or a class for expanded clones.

cdr3_aa: CASSQVTSTAGANVLTF
cdr3_nt: TGTGCCAGCAGCCAAGTTACCTCGACTGCTGGGGCCAACGTCCTGACTTTC
d_call: NA
v_call: TRBV4-2
j_call: TRBJ2-6
clone_size: NA

cdr3_aa: CASSLRAGGRNEQFF
cdr3_nt: TGTGCCAGCAGCCTAAGAGCGGGAGGGCGCAATGAGCAGTTCTTC
d_call: TRBD2
v_call: TRBV14
j_call: TRBJ2-1
clone_size: NA

cdr3_aa: CATSRGGFGSGVYNEQFF
cdr3_nt: TGTGCCACCAGCAGGGGGGGGTTTGGCAGCGGGGTTTACAATGAGCAGTTCTTC
d_call: TRBD2
v_call: TRBV15
j_call: TRBJ2-1
clone_size: NA

cdr3_aa: CASSFNPRRRTSTDTQYF
cdr3_nt: TGTGCCAGCAGCTTCAATCCTAGGCGGAGGACTAGCACAGATACGCAGTATTTT
d_call: NA
v_call: TRBV7-8
j_call: TRBJ2-3
clone_size: NA

cdr3_aa: CAWSVGQGGNQPQHF
cdr3_nt: TGTGCCTGGAGTGTAGGACAGGGTGGCAATCAGCCCCAGCATTTT
d_call: TRBD1
v_call: TRBV30
j_call: TRBJ1-5
clone_size: once

cdr3_aa: CAIKQAGSYNEQFF
cdr3_nt: TGTGCCATCAAACAGGCCGGCTCCTACAATGAGCAGTTCTTC
d_call: NA
v_call: TRBV10-3
j_call: TRBJ2-1
clone_size: few

cdr3_aa: CASSSTGGASLVYGYTF
cdr3_nt: TGTGCCAGCAGCTCGACAGGGGGCGCTAGTCTGGTATATGGCTACACCTTC
d_call: TRBD1
v_call: TRBV5-4
j_call: TRBJ1-2
clone_size: NA

cdr3_aa: CAWSVRLTNEKLFF
cdr3_nt: TGTGCCTGGAGTGTACGGCTGACTAATGAAAAACTGTTTTTT
d_call: NA
v_call: TRBV30
j_call: TRBJ1-4
clone_size: NA

cdr3_aa: CASSFPGLAGDEQFF
cdr3_nt: TGTGCCAGCAGCTTTCCGGGACTAGCGGGAGATGAGCAGTTCTTC
d_call: TRBD2
v_call: TRBV7-3
j_call: TRBJ2-1
clone_size: NA

cdr3_aa: CASATVNSPLHF
cdr3_nt: TGTGCCTCGGCTACGGTCAATTCACCCCTCCACTTT
d_call: NA
v_call: TRBV30
j_call: TRBJ1-6
clone_size: NA

cdr3_aa: CASGLTYNEQFF
cdr3_nt: TGTGCCAGCGGGCTAACCTACAATGAGCAGTTCTTC
d_call: NA
v_call: TRBV27
j_call: TRBJ2-1
clone_size: NA

cdr3_aa: CASSKGLINQPQHF
cdr3_nt: TGTGCCAGCTCCAAAGGGTTAATCAATCAGCCCCAGCATTTT
d_call: NA
v_call: TRBV7-9
j_call: TRBJ1-5
clone_size: NA

cdr3_aa: CASSLGGYDTEAFF
cdr3_nt: TGTGCCAGCAGCTTAGGGGGATATGACACTGAAGCTTTCTTT
d_call: NA
v_call: TRBV7-2
j_call: TRBJ1-1
clone_size: NA

cdr3_aa: CASRLQDYQETQYF
cdr3_nt: TGTGCCAGCAGGCTACAGGATTACCAAGAGACCCAGTACTTC
d_call: NA
v_call: TRBV2
j_call: TRBJ2-5
clone_size: NA